The text below deals with one T cell receptor beta chain. Its target is unknown. The data were obtained in a study of resident and recirculating memory T cells in vitiligo. In the study overall: Epidermis came from shave biopsies of lesional and nonlesional sites, plus PBMCs.

Stable vitiligo meant no lesion change over the previous 6 months. Patients who had received treatment within the previous three months were excluded. Measured with immunoSEQ multiplex PCR; TCRdb has only the in-frame clones, and not every one. Among 75,000 to 95,000 clones listed, about 90% were seen once. Points from the study as a whole: Vitiligo lesions lacked a unique dominant clone, and clonality varied.

CDR1 is MRHNA, CDR2 SNTAGT, per germline. The CDR3 contains 13 residues. Trimming at V came to 6 bases and at J to 10 bases, leaving 6 bases not matched to a gene. The chain combines TRBV6-4 with TRBJ2-1, with TRBD2 matching over 10 bases. The sample consisted of blood. This clonotype was sampled from a male donor with vitiligo. CDR3 loop: CASSGTSAGEQFF. The CDR3 region has the DNA TGTGCCAGCAGCGGGACTAGCGCGGGGGAGCAGTTCTTC.